Each of the 29 T cell receptor beta chains below was sequenced from the same sample in a study of blood T cell repertoires in COVID-19. TCRdb keeps only in-frame clones here, not all; method: immunoSEQ multiplex PCR. This repertoire shows roughly 140,000 clones, more than 75% found once; its top ten account for over 5%. Sequenced material: peripheral blood. The receptors shown here come from a human donor in a cohort sampled during active COVID-19.

The chain uses TRBV7-3 and TRBJ2-2, with D possibly matching TRBD1 (6 bases). Germline CDR1 reads SGHTA; CDR2 reads FQGTGA. This CDR3 is 13 amino acids long. The ends were cut back, 3 bases at V and 8 bases at J, with 10 bases in the middle. The DNA for the CDR3 is TGTGCCAGCAGCTTCCAGGGGCCTGGGGAGCTGTTTTTT. This encodes CASSFQGPGELFF.

The chain couples TRBV11-2 to TRBJ2-5; the match to TRBD2 covers 8 bases. The CDR3 runs to 15 residues. Germline CDR1 is SGHAT and CDR2 is FQNNGV. The J segment lost 8 bases and the V segment lost 4 bases, leaving 12 bases of the junction unmatched. The CDR3 spells CASSSTSGRGGTQYF. In DNA form, the CDR3 reads TGTGCCAGCAGCTCCACTAGCGGACGGGGGGGAACCCAGTACTTC.

The chain uses TRBV18 and TRBJ2-5, with 7 bases fitting TRBD2. Trimming cost V 4 bases and J 3 bases; bases outside gene matches: 2. CDR3 length: 13 residues. The germline V gene encodes CDR1 KGHSH and CDR2 LQKENI. The CDR3 nucleotides are TGTGCCAGCTCACAGGGGACTAAAGAGACCCAGTACTTC. Translating it yields CASSQGTKETQYF. The variable domain in full, with the rest retrieved from reference TRBV18 and TRBJ2-5, is NAGVMQNPRHLVRRRGQEARLRCSPMKGHSHVYWYRQLPEEGLKFMVYLQKENIIDESGMPKERFSAEFPKEGPSILRIQQVVRGDSAAYFCASSQGTKETQYFGPGTRLLVL.

The chain is built from TRBV5-8 and TRBJ2-1, with 9 bases fitting TRBD1. The CDR3 covers 15 residues. Germline V CDR1 and CDR2: SGHTS, YDEGEE. Trimming at V came to 5 bases and at J to 6 bases, leaving 9 bases not matched to a gene. The CDR3 loop reads CASRPPGQGRNEQFF. The CDR3 DNA reads as TGTGCCAGCAGACCACCCGGACAGGGGCGCAATGAGCAGTTCTTC.

This chain connects TRBV15 to TRBJ2-6; D gene uncertain. This CDR3 spans 17 amino acids. V was cut by 5 bases and J by 0 bases, with 14 bases left in between. Germline V CDR1 and CDR2: LNHNV, YYDKDF (reference sequence). CDR3 sequence (DNA): TGTGCCACCAGCCCGCGTCCGGGTTTCTCTGGGGCCAACGTCCTGACTTTC. This translates into CATSPRPGFSGANVLTF.

This chain joins TRBV19 and TRBJ2-7; 9 bases are shared with TRBD1. The CDR3 is made up of 15 amino acids. Looked up from germline, CDR1 is LNHDA and CDR2 is SQIVND (reference sequence). V was clipped by 6 bases and J by 0 bases; unmatched bases: 6. In DNA form, the CDR3 reads TGTGCCAGTAGGGGGACAGGGTCCGCCTCCTACGAGCAGTACTTC. Amino acid sequence: CASRGTGSASYEQYF.

This clone rates as medium-sized. The CDR3: CASSESAEGYGYTF. The CDR3 DNA is TGCGCCAGCAGTGAGTCGGCAGAGGGATATGGCTACACCTTC. The genes are TRBV10-2 and TRBJ1-2; D remains ambiguous. The germline V gene encodes CDR1 WSHSY and CDR2 SAAADI. V was trimmed by 0 bases and J by 5 bases, leaving 10 bases between them. There are 14 residues in the CDR3.

The chain couples TRBV10-3 to TRBJ1-5; TRBD1 is a possible D gene (6 bases). The CDR3 length is 16 residues. The germline V gene encodes CDR1 ENHRY and CDR2 SYGVKD. Trimming shortened V by 1 base and J by 4 bases, and 14 bases separated the two germline ends. CDR3 amino acids: CAISEFQQGANQPQHF. The DNA of the CDR3 is TGTGCCATCAGTGAGTTTCAACAGGGAGCTAATCAGCCCCAGCATTTT.

The chain carries TRBV10-1 and TRBJ1-5; the match to TRBD1 covers 9 bases. The CDR3 is made up of 14 amino acids. The V segment lost 9 bases and the J segment 6 bases; nucleotides outside the gene matches: 9. Germline loops: CDR1 WNHNN, CDR2 SYGVQD (reference sequence). As DNA, the CDR3 is TGCGCCAGGAGACAGGGGGATCGGAGTCAGCCCCAGCATTTT. This translates into CARRQGDRSQPQHF.

The chain carries TRBV7-2 and TRBJ1-6, with D maybe TRBD1 (6 bases). The germline CDR1 and CDR2 sequences are SGHTA and FQGNSA. This CDR3 spans 18 amino acids. The V end lost 4 bases, the J end lost 0 bases, and 16 bases lay between the germline ends. The CDR3 DNA sequence: TGTGCCAGCAGCTCTACAGGGAGGGGTTTCTCCTATAATTCACCCCTCCACTTT. It is translated as CASSSTGRGFSYNSPLHF.

The chain has TRBV5-4 and TRBJ2-2; 7 bases are a match to TRBD1. V was pared by 4 bases and J by 4 bases, with 10 bases of the junction left unmatched. Germline V lookup: CDR1 SGHNT, CDR2 YYREEE (reference sequence). The CDR3 consists of 16 residues. CDR3 sequence (DNA): TGTGCCAGCAGCATGTCCGGGACAGCAGGCACCGGGGAGCTGTTTTTT. Translating it yields CASSMSGTAGTGELFF.

There are many counts of this clone. The V call is TRBV27, the J call TRBJ2-6; 7 positions agree with TRBD1. V shed 6 bases and J 0 bases; nucleotides not matched to a gene: 8. In germline, CDR1 is MNHEY, CDR2 SMNVEV (reference sequence). The CDR3 consists of 17 residues. The CDR3 is CASRTDRITSGANVLTF. CDR3 bases: TGTGCCAGCAGAACGGACAGGATTACCTCTGGGGCCAACGTCCTGACTTTC.

J is TRBJ2-7 and V is TRBV18, with D tentatively TRBD1 (5 bases). Trimming pared 3 bases from V and 2 bases from J, leaving 11 bases between. This CDR3 is 14 amino acids long. From germline, CDR1 is KGHSH and CDR2 LQKENI. This chain's CDR3 is CASSPTDKTYEQYF. CDR3 DNA: TGTGCCAGCTCACCGACGGACAAAACCTACGAGCAGTACTTC.

V gene TRBV7-8 combines with J gene TRBJ2-7; 11 bases map to TRBD2. The junction had 8 bases not matched to a gene; V was cut back by 5 bases and J by 5 bases. This CDR3 has 15 amino acids. Germline CDR1 and CDR2: SGHVS and FQNEAQ. The CDR3 DNA reads TGTGCCAGCAGCGTTCCTAGCGGGGGGAGGGACGAGCAGTACTTC. This translates into CASSVPSGGRDEQYF.

V gene TRBV30 combines with J gene TRBJ2-2; TRBD1 matches 9 bases. This CDR3 contains 13 residues. J was trimmed by 6 bases and V by 5 bases; bases with no gene match: 4. Germline CDR1 and CDR2: GTSNPN and SVGIG (reference sequence). The CDR3 DNA follows: TGTGCCTGGGACGGGACAGGGTCCGGGGAGCTGTTTTTT. It yields the protein CAWDGTGSGELFF.

This clone was observed once. The chain links TRBV28 to TRBJ1-5; D is uncertain. V was shortened by 7 bases and J by 0 bases, with 7 bases between the two germline ends. The CDR3 length is 13 residues. Germline CDR1 reads MDHEN; CDR2 reads SYDVKM. The CDR3 loop reads CASTPYSNQPQHF. The DNA of the CDR3 is TGTGCCAGCACACCCTATAGCAATCAGCCCCAGCATTTT.

CDR3 loop: CATSTQGDTEAFF. CDR3 DNA sequence: TGTGCCACCAGCACGCAGGGGGATACTGAAGCTTTCTTT. The chain couples TRBV15 to TRBJ1-1; TRBD1 agrees at 7 bases. The V segment lost 4 bases and the J segment 5 bases; nucleotides outside the gene matches: 4. The length of the CDR3 is 13 residues. Germline V lookup: CDR1 LNHNV, CDR2 YYDKDF (reference sequence). The full variable domain, its missing parts supplied by reference TRBV15 and TRBJ1-1, is DAMVIQNPRYQVTQFGKPVTLSCSQTLNHNVMYWYQQKSSQAPKLLFHYYDKDFNNEADTPDNFQSRRPNTSFCFLDIRSPGLGDTAMYLCATSTQGDTEAFFGQGTRLTVV.

The chain uses TRBV5-1 and TRBJ2-1, with D possibly TRBD1 on 5 matching bases. There are 16 residues in the CDR3. Germline lookup yields CDR1 SGHRS and CDR2 YFSETQ. V was clipped by 0 bases and J by 3 bases, with 13 bases between them. CDR3 amino acids: CASSLAARASYNEQFF. CDR3 nucleotides: TGCGCCAGCAGCTTGGCTGCCAGGGCTAGCTACAATGAGCAGTTCTTC.

The rearrangement uses TRBV12-3 or TRBV12-4 and TRBJ1-2; the D is unclear. Trimming removed 4 bases at V and 3 bases at J, with 9 bases between. CDR3 length: 13 amino acids. The CDR3 is CASSSGLYYGYTF. The CDR3 coding sequence is TGTGCCAGCAGTTCCGGACTGTACTATGGCTACACCTTC.

The chain links TRBV27 to TRBJ2-7; 7 bases map to TRBD1. J gave up 7 bases and V 0 bases, and 9 bases lay outside the gene matches. This CDR3 is 15 amino acids long. Per the germline V gene, CDR1 is MNHEY and CDR2 is SMNVEV (reference sequence). The CDR3 region is CASSLSRQGDGEQYF. The CDR3 nucleotides read TGTGCCAGCAGTTTATCGAGGCAGGGGGACGGAGAGCAGTACTTC.

The CDR3 bases are TGTGCCAGCAGCCAAGGTTGGCTAGCGGGGGGTGGAGAGACCCAGTACTTC. It translates to CASSQGWLAGGGETQYF. The genes are TRBV3-1 (or the pseudogene TRBV3-2) and TRBJ2-5; 11 positions agree with TRBD2. CDR1 is LGHDT and CDR2 is YNNKEL in the germline V gene (reference sequence). The CDR3 is 17 amino acids. V lost 1 base, J lost 4 bases, and 8 bases stayed unmatched.

The rearrangement links TRBV19 to TRBJ2-1, with 7 bases lining up with TRBD1. V dropped 5 bases and J dropped 10; count of bases not matched to a gene: 11. The CDR3 extends over 14 amino acids. The germline V gene has CDR1 LNHDA and CDR2 SQIVND (reference sequence). The CDR3 protein is CASSPRQGPGEQFF. In nucleotides, the CDR3 is TGTGCCAGTAGTCCAAGACAGGGCCCCGGGGAGCAGTTCTTC.

This chain joins TRBV30 and TRBJ2-7, with 11 bases identical to TRBD2. Looked up from germline, CDR1 is GTSNPN and CDR2 is SVGIG (reference sequence). This CDR3 contains 12 residues. V shed 4 bases and J 4 bases; nucleotides not matched to a gene: 0. CDR3: CAWTSGRYEQYF. CDR3 bases: TGTGCCTGGACTAGCGGGAGGTACGAGCAGTACTTC.

This clone was found once. This sequence joins TRBV18 and TRBJ2-1; 11 positions agree with TRBD1. CDR3 length: 17 residues. The J segment lost 3 bases and the V segment lost 4 bases, leaving 8 bases of the junction unmatched. Germline CDR1 KGHSH, CDR2 LQKENI. The DNA for the CDR3 is TGTGCCAGCTCACTTAGCCCGGGACAGGGGGTCTACAATGAGCAGTTCTTC. Its protein product is CASSLSPGQGVYNEQFF.

This clone has just one count. The J gene is TRBJ2-7, the V gene TRBV5-1; D is undetermined. The germline gives CDR1 SGHRS, CDR2 YFSETQ. The CDR3 totals 12 residues. Trimming shortened V by 3 bases and J by 4 bases, and 8 bases separated the two germline ends. CDR3 residues: CASSSEVYEQYF. Written as DNA, the CDR3 is TGCGCCAGCAGCTCAGAGGTATACGAGCAGTACTTC.

The chain employs TRBV3-1 (or the pseudogene TRBV3-2) and TRBJ2-5; weak D call: TRBD2 (5 bases). The germline V gene has CDR1 LGHDT and CDR2 YNNKEL (reference sequence). Trimming took off 4 bases at V and 4 bases at J, with 13 bases between the two ends. The CDR3 is made up of 14 amino acids. The CDR3 DNA reads as TGTGCCAGCAGCCTCCAGCGGAGAGGAGAGACCCAGTACTTC. It is translated as CASSLQRRGETQYF.

The CDR3 nucleotides are TGTGCTAGTGGTTTGTCGATTCTTAACAGGATTCCTGAAGCTTTCTTT. It translates to CASGLSILNRIPEAFF. The chain recombines TRBV12-5 with TRBJ1-1, with D perhaps TRBD1 (5 bases). Germline CDR1 and CDR2: LGHNT and FRNRAP. V was clipped by 2 bases and J by 6 bases, with 19 bases between them. The CDR3 is 16 residues long.

J is TRBJ2-7 and V is TRBV28, with D tentatively TRBD2 (7 bases). CDR1 and CDR2 (germline): MDHEN, SYDVKM. Trimming took off 5 bases at V and 1 base at J, with 15 bases between the two ends. The CDR3 spans 15 residues. CDR3 region: CASSTAAGASYEQYF. The CDR3 DNA follows: TGTGCCAGCAGTACCGCGGCGGGGGCTTCCTACGAGCAGTACTTC.

This clone appeared a few times. The chain carries TRBV9 and TRBJ1-6; 8 bases align to TRBD1. This CDR3 contains 15 residues. Germline CDR1 SGDLS, CDR2 YYNGEE. J gave up 14 bases and V 0 bases, and 10 bases lay outside the gene matches. In DNA, the CDR3 is TGTGCCAGCAGCGTAGGCCCCAGGACAGGGCCGACCCTCCACTTT. This gives the protein CASSVGPRTGPTLHF.